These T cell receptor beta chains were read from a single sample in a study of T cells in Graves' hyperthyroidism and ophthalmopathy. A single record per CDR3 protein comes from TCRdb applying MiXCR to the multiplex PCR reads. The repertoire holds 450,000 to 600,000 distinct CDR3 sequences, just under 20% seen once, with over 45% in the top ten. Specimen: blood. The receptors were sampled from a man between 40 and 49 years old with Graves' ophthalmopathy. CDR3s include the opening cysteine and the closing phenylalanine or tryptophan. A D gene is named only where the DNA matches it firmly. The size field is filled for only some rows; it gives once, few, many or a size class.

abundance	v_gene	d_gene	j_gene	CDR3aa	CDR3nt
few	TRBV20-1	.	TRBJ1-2	CSVGAGYADGYTF	TGCAGCGTTGGTGCAGGGTATGCTGATGGCTACACCTTC
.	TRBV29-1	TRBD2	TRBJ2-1	CSVTGLGQFF	TGCAGCGTTACGGGACTAGGCCAGTTCTTC
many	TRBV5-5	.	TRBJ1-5	CASSPDRYNQPQHF	TGTGCCAGCAGTCCCGACAGGTACAATCAGCCCCAGCATTTT
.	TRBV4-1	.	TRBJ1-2	CASSQGTGYYGYTF	TGCGCCAGCAGCCAAGGTACAGGGTACTATGGCTACACCTTC
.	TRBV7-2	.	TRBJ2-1	CASSLVAGSKNEQFF	TGTGCCAGCAGCTTAGTGGCGGGAAGTAAGAATGAGCAGTTCTTC
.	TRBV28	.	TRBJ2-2	CASSLTGYTGELFF	TGTGCCAGCAGTTTAACAGGATACACCGGGGAGCTGTTTTTT
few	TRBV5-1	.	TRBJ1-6	CANQGSYNSPLHF	TGCGCCAACCAGGGCTCCTATAATTCACCCCTCCACTTT
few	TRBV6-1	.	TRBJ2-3	CASSEDPVGWDTQYF	TGTGCCAGCAGTGAAGATCCAGTAGGGTGGGATACGCAGTATTTT
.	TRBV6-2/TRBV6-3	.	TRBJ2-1	CASSYGLMSSYNEQFF	TGTGCCAGCAGTTACGGGCTAATGAGCTCCTACAATGAGCAGTTCTTC
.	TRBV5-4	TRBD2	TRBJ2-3	CASSLVRGGSTDTQYF	TGTGCCAGCAGCTTGGTGCGGGGGGGGAGCACAGATACGCAGTATTTT
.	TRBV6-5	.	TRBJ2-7	CASSYPRDGEQYF	TGTGCCAGCAGTTACCCCCGGGACGGCGAGCAGTACTTC
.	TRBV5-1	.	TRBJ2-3	CASSTRGSGGWTDTQYF	TGCGCCAGCAGCACACGAGGATCAGGGGGGTGGACAGATACGCAGTATTTT
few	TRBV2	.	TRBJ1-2	CASSEMLRGDAKDYTF	TGTGCCAGCAGTGAAATGTTAAGAGGGGACGCAAAGGACTACACCTTC
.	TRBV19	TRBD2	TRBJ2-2	CASTSGRANTGELFF	TGTGCCAGTACTAGCGGGAGAGCGAACACCGGGGAGCTGTTTTTT
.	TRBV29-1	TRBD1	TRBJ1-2	CSVESTGGARHGYTF	TGCAGCGTCGAATCGACAGGGGGCGCCAGACATGGCTACACCTTC
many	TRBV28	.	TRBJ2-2	CASNSAIGELFF	TGTGCCAGCAATTCCGCGATCGGGGAGCTGTTTTTT
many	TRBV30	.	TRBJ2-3	CARGEPDTQYF	TGTGCCCGTGGGGAGCCAGATACGCAGTATTTT
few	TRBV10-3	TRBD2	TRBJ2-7	CAISRAGGTTYEQYF	TGTGCCATCAGTAGAGCGGGAGGGACAACCTACGAGCAGTACTTC
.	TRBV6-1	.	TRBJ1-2	CASSPAHEEDYGYTF	TGTGCCAGCAGCCCCGCACACGAGGAGGACTATGGCTATACCTTC
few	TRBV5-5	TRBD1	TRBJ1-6	CASSLVNRGNSPLHF	TGTGCCAGCAGCTTGGTCAACAGGGGTAATTCACCCCTCCACTTT
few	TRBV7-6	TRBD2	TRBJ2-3	CASSLTGTSGGAADTQYF	TGTGCCAGCAGCTTAACCGGGACTAGCGGGGGGGCCGCGGATACGCAGTATTTT
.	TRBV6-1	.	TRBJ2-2	CATHPTWSTGELFF	TGTGCCACCCATCCAACGTGGAGCACCGGGGAGCTGTTTTTT
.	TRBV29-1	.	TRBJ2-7	CSVYTQGQPYEQYF	TGCAGCGTTTATACTCAGGGGCAGCCCTACGAGCAGTACTTC
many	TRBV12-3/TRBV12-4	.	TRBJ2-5	CASSFSRPKGTQYF	TGTGCCAGCAGTTTCTCCAGACCCAAAGGGACCCAGTACTTC
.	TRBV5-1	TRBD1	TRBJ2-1	CASSLPPTGSKHYNEQFF	TGCGCCAGCAGCTTGCCCCCGACAGGGTCTAAACATTACAATGAGCAGTTCTTC
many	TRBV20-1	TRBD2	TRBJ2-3	CSARSPPGLAGGSPYTQYF	TGCAGTGCTAGATCCCCCCCGGGACTAGCGGGAGGGTCGCCCTACACGCAGTATTTT
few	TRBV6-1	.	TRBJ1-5	CASSSPGPWSYSNQPQHF	TGTGCCAGCAGTTCACCGGGGCCCTGGTCGTATAGCAATCAGCCCCAGCATTTT
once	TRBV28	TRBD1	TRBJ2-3	CASTSPDRVTDTQYF	TGTGCCAGCACCAGCCCGGACAGGGTCACAGATACGCAGTATTTT
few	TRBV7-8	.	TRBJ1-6	CASSPSPQGLRNSPLHF	TGTGCCAGCAGCCCATCGCCCCAGGGGCTCAGGAATTCACCCCTCCACTTT
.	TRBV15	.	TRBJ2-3	CATSRGGSGSHTQYF	TGTGCCACCAGCAGAGGGGGATCTGGGTCCCATACGCAGTATTTT
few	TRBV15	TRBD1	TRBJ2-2	CATSRDRDRRNTGELFF	TGTGCCACCAGCAGGGACCGGGACAGGAGAAACACCGGGGAGCTGTTTTTT
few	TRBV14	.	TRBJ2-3	CASSFWTRTDTQYF	TGTGCCAGCAGCTTTTGGACTCGCACAGATACGCAGTATTTT
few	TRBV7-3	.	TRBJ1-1	CASSSGGAPTEAFF	TGTGCCAGTAGTTCTGGGGGGGCGCCGACTGAAGCTTTCTTT
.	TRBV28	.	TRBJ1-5	CASSLGGTGYQPQHF	TGTGCCAGCAGTTTAGGGGGAACGGGATATCAGCCCCAGCATTTT
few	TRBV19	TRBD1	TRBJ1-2	CASSATGTGVIVDGYTF	TGTGCCAGTAGTGCTACCGGGACAGGGGTCATAGTAGATGGCTACACCTTC
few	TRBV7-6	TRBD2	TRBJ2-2	CASSSRGLAGGPSGELFF	TGTGCCAGCAGCTCCCGGGGACTAGCGGGAGGGCCTTCCGGGGAGCTGTTTTTT
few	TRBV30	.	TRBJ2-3	CAWSDWAGDTQYF	TGTGCCTGGAGTGATTGGGCGGGAGATACGCAGTATTTT
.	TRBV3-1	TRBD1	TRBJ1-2	CASSSDRVNYGYTF	TGTGCCAGCAGCTCTGACAGGGTGAACTATGGCTACACCTTC
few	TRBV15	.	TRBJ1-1	CATSRGNGRGLNTEAFF	TGTGCCACCAGCAGAGGAAATGGTCGGGGTTTGAACACTGAAGCTTTCTTT
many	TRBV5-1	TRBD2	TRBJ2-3	CASSFPARPTSGSTDTQYF	TGCGCCAGCAGCTTCCCCGCCAGGCCTACTAGCGGGAGCACAGATACGCAGTATTTT
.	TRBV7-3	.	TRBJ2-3	CASSLNFGSLTDTQYF	TGTGCCAGCAGCTTAAATTTTGGGAGTTTAACAGATACGCAGTATTTT
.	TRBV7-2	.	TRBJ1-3	CASSVQGLSIYF	TGTGCCAGCAGCGTACAGGGATTATCCATATATTTT
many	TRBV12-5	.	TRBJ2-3	CASGPPGRYTQYF	TGTGCTAGTGGTCCTCCCGGCAGGTATACGCAGTATTTT
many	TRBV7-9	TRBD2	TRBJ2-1	CASSFGTSKFF	TGTGCCAGCAGCTTCGGGACTAGCAAGTTCTTC
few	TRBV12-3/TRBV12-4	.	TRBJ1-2	CASSPWDGGYGYTF	TGTGCCAGCAGTCCGTGGGACGGAGGGTATGGCTACACCTTC
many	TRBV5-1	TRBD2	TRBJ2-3	CASSRTPYSGRAEDTQYF	TGCGCCAGCAGCAGAACTCCCTATAGCGGGAGGGCCGAAGATACGCAGTATTTT
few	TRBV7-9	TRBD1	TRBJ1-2	CASSLGNRGNGYTF	TGTGCCAGCAGCTTAGGGAACAGGGGCAATGGCTACACCTTC
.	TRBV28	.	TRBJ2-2	CASSSPGTPNTGELFF	TGTGCCAGCAGTTCTCCCGGGACACCGAACACCGGGGAGCTGTTTTTT
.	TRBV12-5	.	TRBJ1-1	CASGPLRFTEAFF	TGTGCTAGTGGCCCCCTCAGATTCACTGAAGCTTTCTTT
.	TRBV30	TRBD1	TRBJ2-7	CACGTGFYEQYF	TGTGCCTGCGGGACAGGGTTCTACGAGCAGTACTTC
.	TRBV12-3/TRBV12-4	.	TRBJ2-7	CASSHTGTGSYEQYF	TGTGCCAGCAGTCACACCGGGACTGGCAGCTACGAGCAGTACTTC
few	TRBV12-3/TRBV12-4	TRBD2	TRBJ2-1	CASSFGRAWNEQFF	TGTGCCAGCAGTTTCGGGAGGGCCTGGAATGAGCAGTTCTTC
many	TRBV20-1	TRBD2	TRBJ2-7	CSASPALAGTYEQYF	TGCAGTGCTAGCCCCGCTTTAGCGGGGACCTACGAGCAGTACTTC